Listed below are T cell receptor beta chains from one sample, sequenced in a study of control samples from healthy donors and cancer patients. TCRdb keeps only in-frame clones here, not all; method: immunoSEQ multiplex PCR. This table holds fewer than 150,000 clones, roughly nine tenths found once. The sequenced sample consisted of blood. The origin of the receptors is a woman younger than 30 in good health. Each CDR3 is given with its conserved first and last residue. Fields, in order: V gene, clone size, J gene, D gene, CDR3 protein, CDR3 DNA. A D gene is named only where the DNA matches it firmly. The size entry is marked missing in some rows and otherwise reads once, few, many or a size class.

V gene: TRBV7-2
clone size: .
J gene: TRBJ2-5
D gene: .
CDR3 protein: CASSLVGGTWETQYF
CDR3 DNA: TGTGCCAGCAGCTTAGTAGGAGGGACATGGGAGACCCAGTACTTC

V gene: TRBV6-5
clone size: .
J gene: TRBJ1-2
D gene: TRBD1
CDR3 protein: CASSYGRQGGGYTF
CDR3 DNA: TGTGCCAGCAGTTACGGTCGACAGGGAGGTGGCTACACCTTC

V gene: TRBV7-2
clone size: .
J gene: TRBJ2-7
D gene: .
CDR3 protein: CASSFGQAYEQYF
CDR3 DNA: TGTGCCAGCAGCTTTGGGCAGGCATACGAGCAGTACTTC

V gene: TRBV7-9
clone size: .
J gene: TRBJ2-3
D gene: .
CDR3 protein: CASRSKREDTQYF
CDR3 DNA: TGTGCCAGCAGGAGCAAGCGCGAAGATACGCAGTATTTT

V gene: TRBV28
clone size: once
J gene: TRBJ1-1
D gene: .
CDR3 protein: CASSTTRAAEAFF
CDR3 DNA: TGTGCCAGCAGTACGACCAGGGCCGCAGAAGCTTTCTTT

V gene: TRBV7-6
clone size: .
J gene: TRBJ1-1
D gene: .
CDR3 protein: CASSLAPQGRPHAEAFF
CDR3 DNA: TGTGCCAGCAGCCTAGCCCCACAGGGCCGCCCTCACGCCGAGGCTTTCTTT

V gene: TRBV7-8
clone size: .
J gene: TRBJ1-2
D gene: .
CDR3 protein: CASSLFRENGYTF
CDR3 DNA: TGTGCCAGCAGCTTGTTCAGGGAGAATGGCTACACCTTC

V gene: TRBV6-2/TRBV6-3
clone size: .
J gene: TRBJ2-3
D gene: TRBD2
CDR3 protein: CASSPGLAGITSTDTQYF
CDR3 DNA: TGTGCCAGCAGTCCCGGACTAGCGGGAATTACTAGCACAGATACGCAGTATTTT

V gene: TRBV2
clone size: few
J gene: TRBJ2-3
D gene: TRBD2
CDR3 protein: CASRGTSGTDTQYF
CDR3 DNA: TGTGCCAGCAGGGGGACTAGCGGCACAGATACGCAGTATTTT

V gene: TRBV28
clone size: once
J gene: TRBJ1-5
D gene: .
CDR3 protein: CASSPTAAGGNQPQHF
CDR3 DNA: TGTGCCAGCAGTCCCACGGCGGCGGGGGGCAATCAGCCCCAGCATTTT

V gene: TRBV27
clone size: .
J gene: TRBJ2-1
D gene: TRBD1
CDR3 protein: CASSPDRGLSNEQFF
CDR3 DNA: TGTGCCAGCAGTCCCGACAGGGGTCTTAGCAATGAGCAGTTCTTC

V gene: TRBV6-5
clone size: .
J gene: TRBJ2-6
D gene: .
CDR3 protein: CAGSRGGANVLTF
CDR3 DNA: TGTGCCGGAAGTAGGGGCGGGGCCAACGTCCTGACTTTC

V gene: TRBV28
clone size: .
J gene: TRBJ2-7
D gene: .
CDR3 protein: CASSFHPLREQYF
CDR3 DNA: TGTGCCAGCAGTTTCCATCCTCTACGAGAACAGTACTTC

V gene: TRBV19
clone size: .
J gene: TRBJ2-3
D gene: TRBD2
CDR3 protein: CASSTPSGLTDTQYF
CDR3 DNA: TGTGCCAGTAGTACCCCTAGCGGTTTAACAGATACGCAGTATTTT

V gene: TRBV5-1
clone size: .
J gene: TRBJ1-2
D gene: .
CDR3 protein: CASSLEPNYGYTF
CDR3 DNA: TGCGCCAGCAGCTTGGAGCCTAACTATGGCTACACCTTC

V gene: TRBV5-1
clone size: .
J gene: TRBJ1-4
D gene: TRBD1
CDR3 protein: CASSPPGQGRSEKLFF
CDR3 DNA: TGCGCCAGCAGCCCCCCGGGACAGGGGAGGAGCGAAAAACTGTTTTTT

V gene: TRBV7-3
clone size: .
J gene: TRBJ2-5
D gene: .
CDR3 protein: CASSLTGVTVQETQYF
CDR3 DNA: TGTGCCAGCAGCTTAACGGGTGTGACAGTACAAGAGACCCAGTACTTC

V gene: TRBV24-1
clone size: .
J gene: TRBJ2-1
D gene: .
CDR3 protein: CAPYDEQFF
CDR3 DNA: TGTGCCCCTTATGATGAGCAGTTCTTC

V gene: TRBV5-5
clone size: .
J gene: TRBJ1-2
D gene: .
CDR3 protein: CASSFFDRIDYGYTF
CDR3 DNA: TGTGCCAGCAGCTTCTTCGACAGGATTGACTATGGCTACACCTTC

V gene: TRBV23-1
clone size: .
J gene: TRBJ2-4
D gene: .
CDR3 protein: CASGTMATGRRAKNIQYF
CDR3 DNA: TGCGCCAGCGGTACGATGGCTACAGGGCGACGAGCCAAAAACATTCAGTACTTC

V gene: TRBV19
clone size: once
J gene: TRBJ1-5
D gene: .
CDR3 protein: CASSIGGNQPQHF
CDR3 DNA: TGTGCCAGTAGTATCGGAGGCAATCAGCCCCAGCATTTT

V gene: TRBV4-2
clone size: .
J gene: TRBJ1-6
D gene: .
CDR3 protein: CASSQDGGKGSPLHF
CDR3 DNA: TGTGCCAGCAGCCAAGACGGAGGAAAGGGTTCACCCCTCCACTTT

V gene: TRBV29-1
clone size: .
J gene: TRBJ2-7
D gene: .
CDR3 protein: CSVCRGPSYEQYF
CDR3 DNA: TGCAGCGTTTGCAGGGGTCCATCCTACGAGCAGTACTTC

V gene: TRBV18
clone size: .
J gene: TRBJ2-7
D gene: .
CDR3 protein: CASSPPTGLNSYEQYF
CDR3 DNA: TGTGCCAGCTCACCACCGACGGGACTCAACTCCTACGAGCAGTACTTC

V gene: TRBV28
clone size: .
J gene: TRBJ1-4
D gene: TRBD1
CDR3 protein: CASSSFSDREREKLFF
CDR3 DNA: TGTGCCAGCAGTTCATTCTCGGACAGGGAAAGGGAAAAACTGTTTTTT

V gene: TRBV28
clone size: .
J gene: TRBJ2-1
D gene: TRBD2
CDR3 protein: CASSPPLAGPSPEQFF
CDR3 DNA: TGTGCCAGCAGCCCCCCCCTAGCGGGACCCTCACCCGAGCAGTTCTTC

V gene: TRBV4-3
clone size: .
J gene: TRBJ2-3
D gene: .
CDR3 protein: CASSQDGLSTDTQYF
CDR3 DNA: TGCGCCAGCAGCCAAGACGGTTTAAGCACAGATACGCAGTATTTT

V gene: TRBV4-1
clone size: .
J gene: TRBJ2-6
D gene: .
CDR3 protein: CASSHRDNSGANALTF
CDR3 DNA: TGCGCCAGCAGCCACAGGGATAACTCTGGGGCCAACGCCCTGACTTTC

V gene: TRBV2
clone size: .
J gene: TRBJ1-4
D gene: .
CDR3 protein: CASSSDGGANEKLFF
CDR3 DNA: TGTGCCAGCAGTAGCGACGGGGGGGCTAATGAAAAACTGTTTTTT

V gene: TRBV7-2
clone size: .
J gene: TRBJ2-2
D gene: TRBD1
CDR3 protein: CASIPGGRVGTGELFF
CDR3 DNA: TGTGCCAGCATCCCAGGGGGAAGGGTGGGCACCGGGGAGCTGTTTTTT

V gene: TRBV7-2
clone size: .
J gene: TRBJ1-4
D gene: .
CDR3 protein: CASSLAGRNEKLFF
CDR3 DNA: TGTGCCAGCAGCTTAGCGGGGCGGAATGAAAAACTGTTTTTT

V gene: TRBV19
clone size: .
J gene: TRBJ2-2
D gene: .
CDR3 protein: CASSFWRDTGELFF
CDR3 DNA: TGTGCCAGTAGTTTCTGGAGGGACACCGGGGAGCTGTTTTTT

V gene: TRBV7-8
clone size: once
J gene: TRBJ2-7
D gene: TRBD2
CDR3 protein: CASSLRLAGAGEQYF
CDR3 DNA: TGTGCCAGCAGCTTAAGACTAGCGGGGGCCGGGGAGCAGTACTTC

V gene: TRBV5-1
clone size: .
J gene: TRBJ2-2
D gene: TRBD2
CDR3 protein: CASRDGAGANTGELFF
CDR3 DNA: TGCGCCAGCAGGGATGGAGCGGGGGCCAACACCGGGGAGCTGTTTTTT

V gene: TRBV6-7
clone size: .
J gene: TRBJ2-5
D gene: .
CDR3 protein: CASSYLGKRLEETQYF
CDR3 DNA: TGTGCCAGCAGTTACCTGGGAAAACGACTCGAAGAGACCCAGTACTTC

V gene: TRBV4-3
clone size: .
J gene: TRBJ1-1
D gene: .
CDR3 protein: CASGLVMNTEAFF
CDR3 DNA: TGCGCCAGCGGATTGGTTATGAACACTGAAGCTTTCTTT

V gene: TRBV15
clone size: .
J gene: TRBJ2-1
D gene: TRBD2
CDR3 protein: CATSRKAPGTSPNEQFF
CDR3 DNA: TGTGCCACCAGCAGAAAAGCCCCCGGGACTAGCCCCAATGAGCAGTTCTTC

V gene: TRBV5-4
clone size: .
J gene: TRBJ2-3
D gene: .
CDR3 protein: CASSLGQGRTDTQYF
CDR3 DNA: TGTGCCAGCAGCTTAGGGCAGGGTAGGACAGATACGCAGTATTTT

V gene: TRBV28
clone size: .
J gene: TRBJ2-4
D gene: .
CDR3 protein: CASSSTGLRDAKNIQYF
CDR3 DNA: TGTGCCAGCAGTTCCACAGGACTTCGGGATGCCAAAAACATTCAGTACTTC

V gene: TRBV5-5
clone size: .
J gene: TRBJ2-7
D gene: .
CDR3 protein: CASREGGYEQYF
CDR3 DNA: TGTGCCAGCAGAGAAGGGGGCTACGAGCAGTACTTC

V gene: TRBV29-1
clone size: .
J gene: TRBJ2-3
D gene: .
CDR3 protein: CSVDTRIRDTQYF
CDR3 DNA: TGCAGCGTTGACACTAGGATTAGAGATACGCAGTATTTT

V gene: TRBV27
clone size: .
J gene: TRBJ2-7
D gene: TRBD1
CDR3 protein: CASSFSSRGPSSYEQYF
CDR3 DNA: TGTGCCAGCAGTTTTTCGAGCAGGGGGCCGAGCTCCTACGAGCAGTACTTC

V gene: TRBV24-1
clone size: .
J gene: TRBJ2-3
D gene: TRBD1
CDR3 protein: CATSDPGQDSTDTQYF
CDR3 DNA: TGTGCCACCAGTGACCCGGGACAGGATAGCACAGATACGCAGTATTTT